This TCR beta chain was documented in a study of technical replicates of blood from a handful of donors. This clone was seen a single time. V dropped 5 bases and J dropped 4 bases, with 11 bases sitting between them. The CDR3 totals 13 residues. The germline V gene encodes CDR1 SGHTA and CDR2 FQGNSA. Assay: immunoSEQ multiplex PCR; the TCRdb copy retains only in-frame clones and omits some. This sample has roughly 48,000 clones, with about 90% found just once. V is TRBV7-2 and J is TRBJ1-2, with a weak D call TRBD1 (6 bases). The sequencing sample was made of PBMCs. This TCR came from a human donor in good health. Some clones in this sample may be carry-over from other donors' samples. The CDR3 coding sequence is TGTGCCAGCAGCGGACAACAGGGCTATGGCTACACCTTC. Its protein is CASSGQQGYGYTF.